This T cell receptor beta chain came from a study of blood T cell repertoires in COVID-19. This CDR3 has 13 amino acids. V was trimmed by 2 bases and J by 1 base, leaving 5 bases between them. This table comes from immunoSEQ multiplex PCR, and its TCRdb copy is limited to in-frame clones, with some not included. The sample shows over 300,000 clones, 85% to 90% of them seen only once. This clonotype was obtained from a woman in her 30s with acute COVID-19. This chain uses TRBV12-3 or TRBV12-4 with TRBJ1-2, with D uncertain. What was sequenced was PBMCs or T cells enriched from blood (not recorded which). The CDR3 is CASSLSGNYGYTF. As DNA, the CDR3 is TGTGCCAGCAGTTTATCCGGTAACTATGGCTACACCTTC.